The present T cell receptor beta chain was sequenced within a study of CXCR3-negative and CXCR3-positive naive CD8 T cells. The study's findings and limits: Both naive subsets showed comparably high diversity, and memory CD8+ cells showed much lower diversity. It was found that naive subsets had comparable surface CD5, and TCR strength was inferred from TRB CDR3 properties. Relative to CXCR3-negative naive cells, CXCR3-positive naive cells had more hydrophobic TRB CDR3s.

The authors prepared UMI-labeled TRB cDNA libraries by 5' RACE. With the 5' RACE reads reprocessed, TCRdb shows one record per CDR3 protein and no DNA. Its listing shows tens of thousands of distinct CDR3 sequences. Germline CDR1 is LGHNA and CDR2 is YSLEER. The CDR3 runs 15 residues. Naive CD8+ T cells displayed a CD45RO-CCR7+CD27+CD95- phenotype. Regarding this clonotype: Its specificity is not known.

The chain joins TRBV4-3 to TRBJ2-7; as DNA is missing, the TRBD2 call by TCRdb cannot be tested. Sequencing used naive CXCR3+ CD8+ T cells from blood. Stated subset: CD45RO-CCR7+CD27+CD95- naive CD8+ T cells expressing CXCR3 (TNR3+). The clonotype comes from a human donor in good health. Some clones in this sample may be carry-over from other donors' samples. The CDR3 loop is CASSARAGGPYEQYF.